A single sample gave rise to the 3 T cell receptor beta chains below, sequenced in a study of spatial heterogeneity in lung cancer. Time point: sample taken at primary tumor resection. Tumor, nontumor lung or frozen PBMC supplied whole RNA that was sequenced unsorted. TCRdb reprocessed the 5' RACE reads with MiXCR, giving one entry per CDR3 protein. Among about 45,000 distinct CDR3 sequences listed, about 10% were seen once. The sequencing here drew on PBMCs, taken at surgery. These receptors all stem from a female donor with early-stage non-small cell lung cancer.

Points on this clonotype: At one end the junction does not follow the germline gene, possibly because of a read error. The V call is TRBV7-9, the J call TRBJ1-1; no reliable D call. CDR1 and CDR2 from the germline V gene are SEHNR and FQNEAQ (reference sequence). The CDR3 is 15 amino acids. In DNA, the CDR3 is TGTGCCAGCAGCTTAGTTCGGGATAAGAACACTGAAGCTCTCTTT. Amino acids: CASSLVRDKNTEALF.

At least ten counts were recorded for this clonotype. The V call is TRBV24-1, the J call TRBJ2-1, with TRBD1 identical over 8 bases. The CDR3 consists of 18 residues. Trimming cost V 2 bases and J 0 bases; bases outside gene matches: 8. Germline lookup yields CDR1 KGHDR and CDR2 SFDVKD. As DNA, the CDR3 is TGTGCCACCAGTGATTCGAAAGGACAGGGTATCTCCTACAATGAGCAGTTCTTC. Translation: CATSDSKGQGISYNEQFF.

This clonotype was detected a few times. The V call is TRBV13, the J call TRBJ2-1, with 14 positions matching TRBD2. This CDR3 spans 17 amino acids. J gave up 6 bases and V 3 bases, and 7 bases lay outside the gene matches. The V gene's germline CDR1 is PRHDT and CDR2 FYEKMQ (reference sequence). The CDR3 coding sequence is TGTGCCAGCAGCTTCGCCGGACTAGCGGGGGGAAGCAATGAGCAGTTCTTC. It yields the protein CASSFAGLAGGSNEQFF.